The subject of this entry is one T cell receptor beta chain. Its antigen is undetermined. At one of its ends the junction is not consistent with the germline gene, which may arise from a read error. This sample stems from a study of T cell clones after liver transplantation. Study at large: TCRbeta sequencing after a pre-transplant mixed lymphocyte reaction identified graft-donor-reactive clones, later tracked in post-transplant blood. As an antigen-independent comparator, third-party-reactive TCRbeta sequences came from pre-transplant mixed lymphocyte reactions. Draws occurred before transplant, before withdrawal, and after complete or failed withdrawal. Study observations and caveats: In two subjects, few donor cells limited the measurable donor-reactive repertoire.

Profiling relied on immunoSEQ multiplex PCR, and the TCRdb table lists in-frame clones only, not all of them. The sample has tens of thousands of clones; about two thirds are singletons. The specimen comprised CD4+ T cells from blood, sampled before liver transplant. The TCR was taken from a human donor who received a liver transplant.

The CDR3 DNA is TGTGCCAGCAGCCTGAGGGAAGGGGGCTATAGCTACACCTTC. It specifies CASSLREGGYSYTF. The gene calls are TRBV6-5 and TRBJ1-2, with 7 bases matching TRBD1. This CDR3 spans 14 amino acids. The germline V gene has CDR1 MNHEY and CDR2 SVGAGI.